The 15 T cell receptor beta chains given below trace back to one sample, sequenced in a study of shared clonotypes between healthy human individuals. Clones were read by immunoSEQ multiplex PCR, and TCRdb kept only the in-frame ones, dropping some. The sample shows roughly 520,000 clones, around 95% of them seen only once. Sequenced sample: naive CD4+ T cells sorted from blood. The subset: CD45RA+ positively selected. These receptors came from a woman aged 30 to 39 in good health.

This rearrangement joins TRBV11-2 to TRBJ2-7; TRBD1 matches at 7 bases. CDR1 SGHAT and CDR2 FQNNGV come from the germline V gene. This CDR3 region has 18 residues. V was clipped by 1 base and J by 3 bases; unmatched bases: 15. Here the CDR3 DNA reads TGTGCCAGCAGCTTAGTCGTTATTCCCGGGACAGCCGGCTACGAGCAGTACTTC. Its translation is CASSLVVIPGTAGYEQYF.

The rearrangement joins TRBV19 to TRBJ2-1, with D hard to call. Trimming pared 1 base from V and 13 bases from J, leaving 14 bases between. CDR3 length: 13 amino acids. Germline CDR1 and CDR2: LNHDA and SQIVND (reference sequence). CDR3 bases: TGTGCCAGTAGTATAGGAAAAGGGCTGGTACAGTTCTTC. Protein sequence: CASSIGKGLVQFF.

This chain uses TRBV28 with TRBJ2-1; 13 bases match TRBD2. V trimming: 4 bases; J trimming: 9 bases; junction bases outside the gene matches: 9. The CDR3 totals 16 residues. Per germline, CDR1 MDHEN and CDR2 SYDVKM. DNA of the CDR3: TGTGCCAGCAGTTCCAAACTAGCGGGAGGGCGCGGTGAGCAGTTCTTC. Translating gives CASSSKLAGGRGEQFF.

The count of this clone is one. The chain is built from TRBV11-2 and TRBJ1-1; D is unresolved. This CDR3 has 14 amino acids. The germline V and J ends were trimmed by 5 bases and 7 bases, with 17 bases remaining between them. The V gene's germline CDR1 is SGHAT and CDR2 FQNNGV. The CDR3 loop reads CASSRYGVSDEAFF. CDR3 DNA: TGTGCCAGCAGCCGATATGGGGTATCGGATGAAGCTTTCTTT.

This chain links TRBV2 with TRBJ2-7, with a tentative D call TRBD1 (6 bases). The germline V gene encodes CDR1 SNHLY and CDR2 FYNNEI. The germline V and J ends were trimmed by 5 bases and 4 bases, with 15 bases remaining between them. The CDR3 has 14 residues. The CDR3 loop is CASSRGGRTYEQYF. The CDR3 region has the DNA TGTGCCAGCAGTCGAGGGGGAAGAACGTACGAGCAGTACTTC. Drawing the rest from reference TRBV2 and TRBJ2-7, the complete variable domain is EPEVTQTPSHQVTQMGQEVILRCVPISNHLYFYWYRQILGQKVEFLVSFYNNEISEKSEIFDDQFSVERPDGSNFTLKIRSTKLEDSAMYFCASSRGGRTYEQYFGPGTRLTVT.

The CDR3 loop reads CATWAPRNNQPQHF. The CDR3 DNA follows: TGTGCCACCTGGGCCCCCAGGAACAATCAGCCCCAGCATTTT. The chain uses TRBV15 and TRBJ1-5; D remains ambiguous. Germline lookup yields CDR1 LNHNV and CDR2 YYDKDF (reference sequence). The CDR3 spans 14 residues. Trimming removed 8 bases at V and 3 bases at J, with 14 bases between.

The V call is TRBV5-1, the J call TRBJ1-2, with D unclear. The germline V gene has CDR1 SGHRS and CDR2 YFSETQ. Between the trimmed V and J ends, which lost 4 bases and 3 bases, there was a span of 13 bases. The CDR3 length is 14 residues. In DNA, the CDR3 is TGCGCCAGCAGCCGCCCCGGTGGAGACTATGGCTACACCTTC. Protein: CASSRPGGDYGYTF.

This chain links TRBV28 with TRBJ2-5; 10 positions match TRBD2. Judging by the DNA end, TRBJ2-7 fits better; the J call may be wrong. Germline values: CDR1 MDHEN, CDR2 SYDVKM. The CDR3 loop spans 14 amino acids. The CDR3 DNA reads as TGTGCCAGCAGTTTACTAGCGGGGGCCTACGAGCAGTACTTC. Amino acid sequence: CASSLLAGAYEQYF.

The V and J genes are TRBV25-1 and TRBJ2-5, with D hard to call. The end of the DNA aligns better with TRBJ2-7, so the J call may be wrong. CDR3 length equals 12 residues. Germline CDR1 is MGHDK and CDR2 is SYGVNS. CDR3 bases: TGTGCCAGCAGTGAGGACCTCTACGAGCAGTACTTC. Translation: CASSEDLYEQYF.

The chain links TRBV5-1 to TRBJ2-7; 8 nucleotides align to TRBD1. This CDR3 is built from 14 residues. V was clipped by 4 bases and J by 2 bases; unmatched bases: 5. Germline assignment: CDR1 SGHRS and CDR2 YFSETQ. The DNA of the CDR3 is TGCGCCAGCAGCCCCGGGACAGGTACCTACGAGCAGTACTTC. As protein: CASSPGTGTYEQYF.

Only one count was recorded for this clone. The genes are TRBV7-2 and TRBJ2-2; 12 positions match TRBD2. The CDR3 loop spans 16 amino acids. V gave up 4 bases and J gave up 7 bases; unmatched junction bases: 7. Germline CDR1 and CDR2: SGHTA and FQGNSA. For the CDR3, the DNA is TGTGCCAGCAGCTCTCGACTAGCGGGAGTGAGCGGGGAGCTGTTTTTT. Its translation is CASSSRLAGVSGELFF.

The chain uses TRBV6-1 and TRBJ2-1; 10 nucleotides line up with TRBD2. V shed 4 bases and J 7 bases; nucleotides not matched to a gene: 1. The germline CDR1 and CDR2 sequences are MNHNS and SASEGT. This CDR3 is built from 13 residues. DNA of the CDR3: TGTGCCAGCAGTGGGACTAGCGGAAATGAGCAGTTCTTC. Translated: CASSGTSGNEQFF.

CDR3 coding DNA: TGTGCCAGCAGTTACGGGGACAGAAATTCACCCCTCCACTTT. It specifies CASSYGDRNSPLHF. V is TRBV6-5 and J is TRBJ1-6; 7 positions match TRBD1. This CDR3 comprises 14 residues. Germline V lookup: CDR1 MNHEY, CDR2 SVGAGI. V was clipped by 2 bases and J by 7 bases; unmatched bases: 2.

This chain joins TRBV27 and TRBJ2-4; D not certain. Germline V gene lookup returns CDR1 MNHEY and CDR2 SMNVEV (reference sequence). This CDR3 has 13 residues. The germline V and J ends were trimmed by 6 bases and 3 bases, with 9 bases remaining between them. The CDR3 spells CASSPLVKNIQYF. The CDR3, as DNA: TGTGCCAGCAGCCCCCTGGTCAAAAACATTCAGTACTTC.

This clone was recorded only once. This chain uses TRBV19 with TRBJ2-1; no clear D gene. The CDR3 spans 14 residues. With 8 bases removed from V and 0 bases from J, the gap between germline ends came to 11 bases. Germline values: CDR1 LNHDA, CDR2 SQIVND (reference sequence). The CDR3 coding sequence is TGTGCCAGTCCAGTGTTGCGCTCCTACAATGAGCAGTTCTTC. It translates to CASPVLRSYNEQFF.